The sequence of this T cell receptor beta chain was determined in a study of CD8 T cells in Susac syndrome (dated by TCRdb to about 2019). For the study in its entirety: Whether CD8+ T cell activation and differentiation in Susac syndrome was antigen driven was tested using repertoire sequencing. Study-wide findings and limitations: The number of individuals in the TCR sequencing and HLA analysis was recognized as being relatively small.

RNA was extracted with the RNeasy kit and about 0.5 to 1 ug was reverse transcribed using random hexamers. The immunoSEQ multiplex PCR assay, covering 54 Vbeta and 13 Jbeta segments, was used to amplify TCR beta CDR3 regions. PCR amplification bias was corrected using a synthetic template baseline for primer optimization and computational correction. From the authors' description of their analysis: Reads were assigned to V, D and J genes according to IMGT and analyzed in immunoSEQ Analyzer, with only productive sequences retained. Clonality was calculated as one minus the Shannon entropy normalized by log2 of the number of productive unique sequences. Public and private clones were assessed among the 100 most prevalent clones of each patient and control. Clones were defined as Susac-specific if absent from the healthy and MS cohorts, from 1052 published viral clones and from other ImmuneACCESS disease sequences. TCRdb cleaned the public reads at Q25 with fastp, built clones with MiXCR and kept in-frame beta chains. Entries that share a CDR3 protein sequence are merged under the most common genes and DNA. The V and J calls were not made by the authors but by TCRdb's processing. For this sample there are some 120,000 distinct CDR3 sequences; approximately 94% appear just once. In total, the top ten clones hold around 0.12% of the sample.

This clonotype was seen once. The specificity of this receptor is unknown. The germline gene is not matched at one end of the junction; a read error may be the cause. In the germline V gene, CDR1 corresponds to KGHSH and CDR2 to LQKENI. The CDR3 covers 15 residues, taking in both the cysteine and the phenylalanine. Only the CDR3 DNA stays, 45 bases, in frame from base 1. Peripheral blood CD8+ and CD4+ T cells from healthy donors, Susac syndrome patients and multiple sclerosis patients were profiled using high-throughput TCR beta sequencing. The multiple sclerosis controls were treatment-naive patients whose relapsing-remitting disease, either stable or active, fulfilled the revised McDonald criteria. CD8+ TEMRA cells were enriched by FACS, while bulk CD8+ and CD4+ T cells were purified by magnetic negative isolation. Blood was drawn into EDTA tubes, processed within 24 hours, and PBMCs were isolated by density gradient centrifugation. PBMCs intended for TCR sequencing were cryopreserved in liquid nitrogen and were subsequently thawed in a 37 degrees C water bath. A purity of at least 90% was achieved for sorted or isolated CD4+, CD8+ and CD8+ TEMRA cells.

The chain is made from TRBV18 and TRBJ1-6; the D gene cannot be named for sure. Material: CD4+ T cells from PBMCs. The TCR sequence derives from a human donor with multiple sclerosis. The CDR3 reads as follows: CASSPPFGSRSPLHF. The sequenced DNA: TGTGCCAGCTCCCCACCCTTCGGCTCTCGCTCACCCCTCCACTTT. This CDR3, with the reference TRBV18 and TRBJ1-6 proteins standing in past its ends, gives the full variable domain NAGVMQNPRHLVRRRGQEARLRCSPMKGHSHVYWYRQLPEEGLKFMVYLQKENIIDESGMPKERFSAEFPKEGPSILRIQQVVRGDSAAYFCASSPPFGSRSPLHFGNGTRLTVT.